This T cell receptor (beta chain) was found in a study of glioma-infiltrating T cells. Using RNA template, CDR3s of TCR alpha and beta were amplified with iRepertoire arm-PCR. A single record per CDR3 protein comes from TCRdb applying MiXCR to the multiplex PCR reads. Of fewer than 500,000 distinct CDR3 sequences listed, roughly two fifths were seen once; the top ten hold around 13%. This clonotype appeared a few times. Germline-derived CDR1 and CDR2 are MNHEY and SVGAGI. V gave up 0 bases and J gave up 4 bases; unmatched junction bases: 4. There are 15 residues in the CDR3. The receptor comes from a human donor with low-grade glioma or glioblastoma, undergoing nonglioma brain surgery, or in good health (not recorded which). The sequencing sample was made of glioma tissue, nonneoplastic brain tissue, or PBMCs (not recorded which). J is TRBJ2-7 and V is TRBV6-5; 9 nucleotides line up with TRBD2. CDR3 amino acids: CASSYSISGSYEQYF. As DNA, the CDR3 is TGTGCCAGCAGTTACTCGATTAGCGGGAGTTACGAGCAGTACTTC.